A selection of T cell receptor beta chains follows, all from one sample in a study of cytomegalovirus exposure and HLA in healthy donors. Repertoires were generated with immunoSEQ multiplex PCR, while TCRdb's copy carries only in-frame clones and drops some. The table has roughly 120,000 clones, 75% to 90% seen once; the top ten hold more than 7%. The specimen was PBMCs. Receptors were obtained from a female donor in good health and CMV-seropositive. CDR3s include the opening cysteine and the closing phenylalanine or tryptophan. Where a row states a size, it is once, few, many or the class of an expanded clone; other rows omit it.

v_call	clone_size	cdr3_aa
TRBV2	-	CASSEKGIQYF
TRBV5-1	few	CASSLQTGANVLTF
TRBV6-5	-	CASMGGGGKNEQFF
TRBV11-3	-	CASSDGTGVHEQYF
TRBV6-5	-	CASSYSPGSYEQYF
TRBV30	-	CAWSLAFGETQYF
TRBV7-8	-	CASSLLLASAPNEQFF
TRBV5-4	-	CASSSRATSGIYEQYF
TRBV7-9	-	CSSSPGTRPVQYF
TRBV7-8	-	CASSLVYGNNSPLHF
TRBV9	-	CASSIDRNTEAFF
TRBV6-1	-	CASRWEGGQPQHF
TRBV7-9	-	CASSSQLYEQYF
TRBV7-2	-	CASSLGSGTGDQETQYF
TRBV18	-	CASSLTGGADGYTF
TRBV7-2	-	CASSHPLAGRNTGELFF
TRBV30	-	CAWRLMGGEKLFF
TRBV25-1	-	CASSTTGSNEQFF
TRBV5-1	once	CASSFSGNTEAFF